This TCR beta chain comes out of a study of beta chain features in type 1 diabetes. Study-wide background: Similarity in age, gender and cell yields was seen between patients and healthy donors.

Findings and limits, study-wide: High-TCR-expressing cells could be over-represented by cDNA sequencing. In the patient group, naive, central memory and Treg TCRB repertoires seemed more alike than in the healthy donor group. VDJ junctions in type 1 diabetes patients carried more deletions and fewer insertions.

Expressed TCRB transcripts were sequenced, since all the RNA that had been isolated was reverse transcribed. Clones were read by immunoSEQ multiplex PCR, and TCRdb kept only the in-frame ones, dropping some. The sample shows 110,000 to 150,000 clones, 9.5% to 10% of them seen only once. With 5 bases clipped from V and 5 bases from J, the junction kept 7 bases outside the gene matches. The CDR3 spans 14 residues. From germline, CDR1 is SGHTA and CDR2 FQGNSA. This clone was seen a few times. Its antigen is as yet unknown. This clonotype was sampled from a middle-aged woman in good health. The sequenced sample consisted of central memory CD4+ T cells from blood. V usage is TRBV7-2 and J usage is TRBJ2-3; 7 bases are a match to TRBD2. CDR3 sequence (DNA): TGTGCCAGCAGCCGAGGAACGGGGGGAGATACGCAGTATTTT. Protein: CASSRGTGGDTQYF.